Listed below are T cell receptor beta chains from one sample, sequenced in a study of early T cells in non-severe SARS-CoV-2 infection. TCRdb used MiXCR to reprocess the 5' RACE reads, holding one entry per CDR3 protein. The sample includes tens of thousands of distinct CDR3 sequences, around 4.5% of them seen just once. Material: whole blood. The receptors derive from an adult who was a healthcare worker with PCR-confirmed SARS-CoV-2 infection or an uninfected control (not recorded which). CDR3s include the opening cysteine and the closing phenylalanine or tryptophan. Each record gives: D gene, clone size, V gene, J gene, CDR3 protein, CDR3 DNA. A D gene is named only where the DNA matches it firmly. Size is stated for part of the rows, as once, few or many counts, or as a class when the clone is expanded.

>-|many|TRBV12-3/TRBV12-4|TRBJ2-1
CASSSGLNENEQFF
TGTGCCAGCAGTTCGGGCCTCAACGAAAATGAGCAGTTCTTC
>-|many|TRBV18|TRBJ1-2
CASSPVHYGYTF
TGTGCCAGCTCACCAGTCCACTATGGCTACACCTTC
>TRBD2|many|TRBV7-9|TRBJ2-7
CASSLGLADYYEQYF
TGTGCCAGCAGCTTAGGTCTAGCGGATTACTACGAGCAGTACTTC
>-|-|TRBV11-2|TRBJ2-1
CASSLTSYNEQFF
TGTGCCAGCAGCTTAACTAGCTACAATGAGCAGTTCTTC
>TRBD1|many|TRBV4-1|TRBJ1-4
CASSQGDRVQYEKLFF
TGCGCCAGCAGCCAAGGAGACAGGGTCCAGTATGAAAAACTGTTTTTT
>-|many|TRBV7-2|TRBJ2-3
CASSLGLSADTQYF
TGTGCCAGCAGCTTGGGGTTGAGTGCAGATACGCAGTATTTT
>TRBD2|-|TRBV4-2|TRBJ2-1
CASSQQTSGSFNEQFF
TGTGCCAGCAGCCAACAAACTAGCGGGAGTTTCAATGAGCAGTTCTTC
>-|many|TRBV25-1|TRBJ2-1
CASSESPGGLGNNEQFF
TGTGCCAGCAGTGAATCCCCAGGAGGTTTGGGGAACAATGAGCAGTTCTTC
>-|many|TRBV7-8|TRBJ2-1
CASSLGLTYNEQFF
TGTGCCAGCAGCTTGGGCCTAACCTACAATGAGCAGTTCTTC
>-|many|TRBV10-3|TRBJ2-7
CAISESSSSYEQYF
TGTGCCATCAGTGAGTCAAGTAGCTCCTACGAGCAGTACTTC
>-|many|TRBV12-3/TRBV12-4|TRBJ1-3
CASTKGGLSGNTIYF
TGTGCCAGCACCAAAGGAGGTCTCTCTGGAAACACCATATATTTT
>-|many|TRBV23-1|TRBJ2-1
CASSQLGSGTSSYNEQFF
TGCGCCAGCAGTCAATTGGGGAGTGGGACCAGCTCCTACAATGAGCAGTTCTTC
>-|many|TRBV4-2|TRBJ1-5
CASSQDVTDHQPQHF
TGTGCCAGCAGCCAAGATGTCACAGATCATCAGCCCCAGCATTTT
>TRBD1|few|TRBV20-1|TRBJ1-2
CSAGTEPTKGYTF
TGCAGTGCTGGGACAGAACCTACGAAAGGCTACACCTTC
>-|many|TRBV3-1|TRBJ2-3
CASSQLNTDTQYF
TGTGCCAGCAGCCAGCTAAACACAGATACGCAGTATTTT
>-|many|TRBV4-2|TRBJ2-5
CASSQDWTEETQYF
TGTGCCAGCAGCCAAGATTGGACAGAGGAGACCCAGTACTTC
>-|-|TRBV3-1|TRBJ2-1
CASSQVGSYNEQFF
TGTGCCAGCAGCCAAGTGGGCAGCTACAATGAGCAGTTCTTC
>-|many|TRBV20-1|TRBJ2-3
CSVGAGSTDTQYF
TGCAGTGTCGGGGCAGGCAGCACAGATACGCAGTATTTT
>TRBD2|many|TRBV28|TRBJ2-5
CASSSGTSGSFETQYF
TGTGCCAGCAGTTCAGGAACTAGCGGGAGTTTCGAGACCCAGTACTTC
>-|many|TRBV27|TRBJ1-4
CASRQVTNEKLFF
TGTGCCAGCAGACAGGTCACTAATGAAAAACTGTTTTTT
>-|many|TRBV12-3/TRBV12-4|TRBJ1-1
CASSFPYTEAFF
TGTGCCAGCAGTTTTCCCTACACTGAAGCTTTCTTT
>TRBD1|few|TRBV2|TRBJ1-4
CASSEAGSWDRASF
TGTGCCAGCAGTGAAGCGGGCAGCTGGGACAGGGCCTCTTTT
>-|few|TRBV24-1|TRBJ2-7
CATSDLQRLGGPTHSYEQYF
TGTGCCACCAGTGATTTGCAGAGGTTAGGAGGACCCACCCATTCCTACGAGCAGTACTTC
>-|many|TRBV10-1|TRBJ1-3
CAMFRDLSGNTIYF
TGCGCCATGTTCAGGGACCTCTCTGGAAACACCATATATTTT
>-|-|TRBV2|TRBJ2-3
CASSDPDTQYF
TGTGCCAGCAGTGACCCGGATACGCAGTATTTT
>-|many|TRBV7-2|TRBJ2-7
CASSQRSSYEQYF
TGTGCCAGCAGCCAGCGAAGCTCCTACGAGCAGTACTTC
>-|many|TRBV7-9|TRBJ1-1
CASSLVFGRRNTEAFF
TGTGCCAGCAGCTTGGTATTTGGACGGCGCAACACTGAAGCTTTCTTT
>-|medium-sized|TRBV30|TRBJ2-3
CAWRSAPGEVTPFLSSTDTQYF
TGTGCCTGGAGATCCGCCCCGGGCGAGGTAACCCCCTTCCTGTCTAGCACAGATACGCAGTATTTT
>-|-|TRBV29-1|TRBJ2-1
CSVRGGPSYNEQFF
TGCAGCGTTAGGGGCGGCCCTTCCTACAATGAGCAGTTCTTC
>-|many|TRBV20-1|TRBJ1-1
CSARDSYEAFF
TGCAGTGCTAGAGATTCCTATGAAGCTTTCTTT
>TRBD1|-|TRBV29-1|TRBJ2-3
CSASDREDTQYF
TGCAGCGCTTCTGACAGGGAGGATACGCAGTATTTT
>-|few|TRBV20-1|TRBJ2-3
CSARDPLRGTDTQYF
TGCAGTGCTAGAGATCCTCTAAGAGGTACAGATACGCAGTATTTT
>-|-|TRBV11-3|TRBJ2-3
CASSPGDRVQSTDTQYF
TGTGCCAGCAGCCCTGGGGACCGAGTACAAAGCACAGATACGCAGTATTTT
>TRBD1|many|TRBV5-1|TRBJ2-7
CASSLGGQDYEQYF
TGCGCCAGCAGCTTGGGAGGACAGGACTACGAGCAGTACTTC
>-|many|TRBV5-5|TRBJ2-3
CASDQISTDTQYF
TGTGCCAGCGATCAGATTAGCACAGATACGCAGTATTTT
>-|many|TRBV12-3/TRBV12-4|TRBJ1-6
CASSRDGNSPLHF
TGTGCCAGCAGCCGGGACGGGAATTCACCCCTCCACTTT
>-|many|TRBV5-1|TRBJ1-1
CASSLASGTEAFF
TGCGCCAGCAGCTTGGCCAGCGGCACTGAAGCTTTCTTT
>TRBD1|many|TRBV11-2|TRBJ2-2
CASSLTGTLNTGELFF
TGTGCCAGCAGCTTGACAGGGACCCTAAACACCGGGGAGCTGTTTTTT
>-|many|TRBV5-1|TRBJ1-1
CASSLEPGAMNTEAFF
TGCGCCAGCAGCTTGGAACCGGGAGCCATGAACACTGAAGCTTTCTTT
>TRBD2|few|TRBV10-2|TRBJ2-3
CASSVGGSADTQYF
TGCGCCAGCAGTGTGGGCGGGAGTGCAGATACGCAGTATTTT
>-|-|TRBV7-8|TRBJ1-2
CASSPTTRGTYGYTF
TGTGCCAGCAGCCCCACGACCAGGGGAACCTATGGCTACACCTTC
>-|many|TRBV4-1|TRBJ2-2
CASSQGLNTGELFF
TGCGCCAGCAGCCAAGGGCTTAACACCGGGGAGCTGTTTTTT
>TRBD2|many|TRBV27|TRBJ2-1
CASSISGGSYNEQFF
TGTGCCAGCAGTATAAGCGGGGGCTCCTACAATGAGCAGTTCTTC
>-|few|TRBV7-6|TRBJ2-2
CASSLAGGGELFF
TGTGCCAGCAGCTTAGCAGGGGGCGGGGAGCTGTTTTTT
>-|many|TRBV5-1|TRBJ1-6
CASSLQGQGSNSPLHF
TGCGCCAGCAGCCTACAAGGTCAGGGGAGCAATTCACCCCTCCACTTT
>-|many|TRBV2|TRBJ1-1
CASRGPDTEAFF
TGTGCCAGCAGGGGGCCCGACACTGAAGCTTTCTTT
>-|many|TRBV19|TRBJ2-4
CASRPALGGSAKNIQYF
TGTGCCAGTAGGCCAGCCCTAGGGGGGAGCGCCAAAAACATTCAGTACTTC
>TRBD1|many|TRBV28|TRBJ2-7
CASSLGQDGEQYF
TGTGCCAGCAGTTTAGGACAGGACGGCGAGCAGTACTTC
>-|many|TRBV28|TRBJ1-5
CAIGEPQHF
TGTGCCATCGGGGAGCCCCAGCATTTT
>-|many|TRBV19|TRBJ1-3
CASSSALGNTIYF
TGTGCCAGTAGTTCGGCGCTCGGAAACACCATATATTTT
>-|many|TRBV7-9|TRBJ2-5
CASSPSAPTGTQYF
TGTGCCAGCAGCCCCTCCGCCCCAACTGGGACCCAGTACTTC
>TRBD1|many|TRBV27|TRBJ2-2
CASSQLGQMAGELFF
TGTGCCAGCAGTCAATTGGGACAGATGGCCGGGGAGCTGTTTTTT
>-|many|TRBV2|TRBJ1-1
CASSGQLAQAEAFF
TGTGCCAGCAGCGGACAGCTCGCTCAAGCTGAAGCTTTCTTT